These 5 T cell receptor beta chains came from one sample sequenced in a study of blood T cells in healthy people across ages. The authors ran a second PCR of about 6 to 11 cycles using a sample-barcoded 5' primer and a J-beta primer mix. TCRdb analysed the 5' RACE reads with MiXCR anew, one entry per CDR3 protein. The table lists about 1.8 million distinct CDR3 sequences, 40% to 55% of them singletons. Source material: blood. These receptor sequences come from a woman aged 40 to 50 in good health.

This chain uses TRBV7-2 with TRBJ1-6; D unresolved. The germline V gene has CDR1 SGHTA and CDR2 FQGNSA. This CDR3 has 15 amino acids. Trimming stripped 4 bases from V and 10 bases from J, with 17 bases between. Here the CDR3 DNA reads TGTGCCAGCAGCTATACACCGGGCCCTGTCTCACCCCTCCACTTT. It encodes CASSYTPGPVSPLHF. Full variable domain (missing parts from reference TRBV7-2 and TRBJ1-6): GAGVSQSPSNKVTEKGKDVELRCDPISGHTALYWYRQSLGQGLEFLIYFQGNSAPDKSGLPSDRFSAERTGGSVSTLTIQRTQQEDSAVYLCASSYTPGPVSPLHFGNGTRLTVT.

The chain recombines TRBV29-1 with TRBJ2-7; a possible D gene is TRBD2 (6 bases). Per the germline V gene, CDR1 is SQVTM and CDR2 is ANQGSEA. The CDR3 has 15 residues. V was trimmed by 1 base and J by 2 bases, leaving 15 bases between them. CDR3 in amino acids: CSVEGDSEEAYEQYF. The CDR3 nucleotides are TGCAGCGTTGAAGGGGACTCGGAGGAGGCCTACGAGCAGTACTTC.

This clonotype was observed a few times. Here the CDR3 DNA reads TGTGCCAGCAGCTCCAACACAATGCGGGAGACCCAGTACTTC. Encoded protein: CASSSNTMRETQYF. V is TRBV7-9 and J is TRBJ2-5; the D is unclear. V lost 4 bases and J 5 bases, leaving 14 bases between the germline ends. The CDR3 is made up of 14 amino acids. Germline V gene sequence: CDR1 SEHNR, CDR2 FQNEAQ (reference sequence).

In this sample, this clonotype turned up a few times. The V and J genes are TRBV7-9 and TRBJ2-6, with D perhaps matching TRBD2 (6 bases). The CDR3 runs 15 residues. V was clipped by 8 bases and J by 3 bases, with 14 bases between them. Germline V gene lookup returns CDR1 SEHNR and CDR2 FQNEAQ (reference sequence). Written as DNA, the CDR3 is TGTGCCAGCCCCCGAGGAGGGTTTGGGGCCAACGTCCTGACTTTC. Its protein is CASPRGGFGANVLTF. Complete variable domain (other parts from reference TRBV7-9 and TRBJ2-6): DTGVSQNPRHKITKRGQNVTFRCDPISEHNRLYWYRQTLGQGPEFLTYFQNEAQLEKSRLLSDRFSAERPKGSFSTLEIQRTEQGDSAMYLCASPRGGFGANVLTFGAGSRLTVL.

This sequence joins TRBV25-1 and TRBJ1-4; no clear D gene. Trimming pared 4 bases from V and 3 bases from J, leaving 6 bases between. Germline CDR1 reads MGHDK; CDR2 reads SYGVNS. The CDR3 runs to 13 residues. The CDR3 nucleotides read TGTGCCAGCAGTGTCAGCCCTAATGAAAAACTGTTTTTT. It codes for CASSVSPNEKLFF.